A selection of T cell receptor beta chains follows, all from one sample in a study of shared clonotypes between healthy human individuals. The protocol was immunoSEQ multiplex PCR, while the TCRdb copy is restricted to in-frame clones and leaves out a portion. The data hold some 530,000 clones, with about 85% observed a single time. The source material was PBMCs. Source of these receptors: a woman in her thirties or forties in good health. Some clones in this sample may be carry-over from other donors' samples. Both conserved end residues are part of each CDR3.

CDR3: CATLAGNQETQYF
V: TRBV28

CDR3: CASRDDRGPGYTF
V: TRBV28

CDR3: CASSLARAGSTTDTQYF
V: TRBV5-1

CDR3: CASSERGVWAGELFF
V: TRBV2

CDR3: CAWSASSATQYF
V: TRBV30

CDR3: CAWSPRTDGYTF
V: TRBV30

CDR3: CAWSALYNEQFF
V: TRBV30

CDR3: CASSLSPGVHEQYF
V: TRBV7-6

CDR3: CASSSYTGELFF
V: TRBV19

CDR3: CASRAGGQETQYF
V: TRBV2

CDR3: CASSLGWTGGVEVAFF
V: TRBV5-5

CDR3: CASSPRVGQETQYF
V: TRBV18

CDR3: CASSEDRDNYGYTF
V: TRBV19

CDR3: CASSNPGQLENTEAFF
V: TRBV7-9

CDR3: CAISWEGAEAFF
V: TRBV10-3

CDR3: CASSRTGGGFYEQYF
V: TRBV11-1

CDR3: CASSLSGTGAKNIQYF
V: TRBV5-1

CDR3: CARPGNTEAFF
V: TRBV28

CDR3: CASSVAPYEQYF
V: TRBV7-6

CDR3: CASSLGGLAVYNEQFF
V: TRBV5-4

CDR3: CSVGVAGGNTGELFF
V: TRBV29-1

CDR3: CASSLLKNTEAFF
V: TRBV28

CDR3: CASSFTQRSNEKLFF
V: TRBV5-6

CDR3: CASSIVGGGTEAFF
V: TRBV19

CDR3: CARSSSSVAGGVGNEQFF
V: TRBV5-3

CDR3: CASSQRPSGTQETQYF
V: TRBV7-8

CDR3: CASSHGGLAGNEQYF
V: TRBV7-8

CDR3: CASSATPPNYGYTF
V: TRBV7-2

CDR3: CASRAEGRQNTEAFF
V: TRBV2

CDR3: CASSPPGLAGYNEQFF
V: TRBV6-6

CDR3: CASSPTRWEREHYNEQFF
V: TRBV7-9

CDR3: CASSFMSSASGANVLTF
V: TRBV28

CDR3: CASSLSGGRARYEQYF
V: TRBV7-2

CDR3: CASSTRRQESYNEQFF
V: TRBV7-9

CDR3: CASSLIYSGANVLTF
V: TRBV7-2

CDR3: CTSSEGRGSQPTEAFF
V: TRBV2

CDR3: CASSSGLVGLRGETQYF
V: TRBV5-1

CDR3: CASSSGLAGGFEQFF
V: TRBV5-4

CDR3: CASSLMTGGSGELFF
V: TRBV5-4

CDR3: CASSLRRVSGNTIYF
V: TRBV7-2

CDR3: CAWRGQGDSPLHF
V: TRBV30

CDR3: CAISESSGRPGEQFF
V: TRBV10-3

CDR3: CASSSAGTSGDLYEQYF
V: TRBV28

CDR3: CASSLGAERSEQFF
V: TRBV11-3

CDR3: CASSALQGSEQFF
V: TRBV9

CDR3: CASSALDGGIKNIQYF
V: TRBV19

CDR3: CASSITIRIYGYTF
V: TRBV19

CDR3: CASSLPGGRGEQFF
V: TRBV18